These T cell receptor beta chains were read from a single sample in a study of post-analysis software for immune sequencing data. Each CDR3 protein is one row after TCRdb ran MiXCR on the PCR reads. The repertoire holds around 700,000 distinct CDR3 sequences, with over 45% as singletons. The specimen sequenced was blood. The receptor source for this set is a girl aged 2 to 10 with multiple sclerosis. The CDR3 runs from the conserved cysteine through the conserved F or W. The D gene is left open where the match is weak. Clone size is given for some rows only: seen once, a few or many times, or a class if the clone is expanded.

d_gene	v_gene	j_gene	abundance	CDR3nt	CDR3aa
-	TRBV20-1	TRBJ2-7	few	TGCAGTGCTAGAGATTCAGGTCCTTTCCTCTACGAGCAGTACTTC	CSARDSGPFLYEQYF
-	TRBV7-6	TRBJ2-3	few	TGTGCCAGCAGCTCGGGACGACAAGGCCGCACAGATACGCAGTATTTT	CASSSGRQGRTDTQYF
-	TRBV7-2	TRBJ1-4	few	TGTGCCAGCAGCTTAGAATGGGGGAGGGATGAAAAACTGTTTTTT	CASSLEWGRDEKLFF
-	TRBV6-5	TRBJ1-1	-	TGTGCCAGCAGTTACGGAGGGTCGGCTTTCTTT	CASSYGGSAFF
-	TRBV11-2	TRBJ1-1	-	TGTGCCAGCAGCTTAGATATCTCGAACACTGAAGCTTTCTTT	CASSLDISNTEAFF
-	TRBV6-2/TRBV6-3	TRBJ2-1	once	TGTGCCAGCAATTACCCCGCTAGGTGGAATGAGCAGTTCTTC	CASNYPARWNEQFF
TRBD1	TRBV20-1	TRBJ2-4	few	TGCAGTGCTCCCGACAGGGTACAAAACATTCAGTACTTC	CSAPDRVQNIQYF
TRBD1	TRBV4-3	TRBJ2-7	-	TGCTCCCAGGGGGAATACGAGCAGTACTTC	CSQGEYEQYF
-	TRBV9	TRBJ2-1	-	TGTGCCAGCAGCGTAGCGGCCTCCTACAATGAGCAGTTCTTC	CASSVAASYNEQFF
TRBD2	TRBV20-1	TRBJ2-4	-	TGCAGTGCACCCCTAGCGGGGGGGCCGGGAAACATTCAGTACTTC	CSAPLAGGPGNIQYF
TRBD1	TRBV5-6	TRBJ2-1	-	TGTGCCAGCAGCTTGGGGGACAGGGGGCGCGGTGAGCAGTTCTTC	CASSLGDRGRGEQFF
-	TRBV20-1	TRBJ2-1	-	TGCAGTGCTAGAGATGCAGGGAGGAATGAGCAGTTCTTC	CSARDAGRNEQFF
-	TRBV20-1	TRBJ1-1	-	TGCAGTGCTAGAGATCTGGGAGTTGAAGCTTTCTTT	CSARDLGVEAFF
-	TRBV12-3/TRBV12-4	TRBJ2-5	-	TGTGCCAGCACTTCGTGGGGTATCCAAGAGACCCAGTACTTC	CASTSWGIQETQYF
TRBD2	TRBV9	TRBJ2-1	-	TGTGCCAGCAGCCCTAGATTGCGGGAGGGCCAGAATGAGCAGTTCTTC	CASSPRLREGQNEQFF
-	TRBV10-3	TRBJ2-2	-	TGTGCCATCAGTGAGTGGGGGGATGTACGCACCGGGGAGCTGTTTTTT	CAISEWGDVRTGELFF
-	TRBV4-1	TRBJ2-5	-	TGCGCCAGCTGGGGCGGCAACCCCCAAGAGACCCAGTACTTC	CASWGGNPQETQYF
TRBD2	TRBV5-1	TRBJ2-5	-	TGCGCCAGCAGCTCGTCCGGGACTAGCGGTTACAATGAGCAGTACTTC	CASSSSGTSGYNEQYF
TRBD2	TRBV7-9	TRBJ2-1	few	TGTGCCAGCAGCCAAAGCGGGAGGGCCACAGATGAGCAGTTCTTC	CASSQSGRATDEQFF
TRBD1	TRBV6-5	TRBJ1-4	-	TGTGCCAGCAGTTACTCGAGTCGGGCCGGGACAGGGGAAAAACTGTTTTTT	CASSYSSRAGTGEKLFF
-	TRBV4-1	TRBJ1-2	once	TGCGCCAGCAGCCAAGAAGAATCGGTGCAGCATCATGGCTACACCTTC	CASSQEESVQHHGYTF
TRBD1	TRBV5-1	TRBJ2-1	many	TGTGCCAGCAGTTTAGGGACAGGGAATGAGCAGTTCTTC	CASSLGTGNEQFF
-	TRBV7-2	TRBJ2-2	-	TGTGCCAGCAGCTTAGGGCCAGGAACCGGGGAGCTGTTTTTT	CASSLGPGTGELFF
-	TRBV10-3	TRBJ1-1	-	TGTGCCATCAAGACTCCGTACACTGAAGCTTTCTTT	CAIKTPYTEAFF
-	TRBV6-2/TRBV6-3	TRBJ2-1	few	TGTGCCAGCGAAAGAGGACTTACCTACAATGAGCAGTTCTTC	CASERGLTYNEQFF
TRBD2	TRBV20-1	TRBJ2-7	-	TGCAGTGGCACCCCGGGACTAGCTACCGAGCAGTACTTC	CSGTPGLATEQYF
-	TRBV6-2/TRBV6-3	TRBJ1-2	-	TGTGCCAGCAGTTACACGAGAGTACACTATGGCTACACCTTC	CASSYTRVHYGYTF
TRBD2	TRBV25-1	TRBJ2-7	-	TGTGCCAGCAGGTCTAGCGGGAGTGGGTACGAGCAGTACTTC	CASRSSGSGYEQYF
-	TRBV7-2	TRBJ2-3	-	TGTGCCAGCAGCAAAACAGCTAGCCCTTCTAGCACAGATACGCAGTATTTT	CASSKTASPSSTDTQYF
TRBD1	TRBV7-2	TRBJ1-6	once	TGTGCCAGCAGCTTAGAGTCTCAGGGGGCGAATTCACCCCTCCACTTT	CASSLESQGANSPLHF
TRBD2	TRBV24-1	TRBJ2-1	-	TGTGCCACCAGTGATTCCGGACTAGCGGGGACCTACAATGAGCAGTTCTTC	CATSDSGLAGTYNEQFF
-	TRBV6-2/TRBV6-3	TRBJ2-4	-	TGTGCCAGCAGCAGCCCGGCCCTGACACTAGCCGAAAACATTCAGTACTTC	CASSSPALTLAENIQYF
TRBD2	TRBV29-1	TRBJ2-3	-	TGCAGCGCTAGAAGCGGGATAGCGGATACGCAGTATTTT	CSARSGIADTQYF
TRBD2	TRBV7-7	TRBJ2-1	few	TGTGCCAGCAGCTCGACTAGCTCCAATGAGCAGTTCTTC	CASSSTSSNEQFF
-	TRBV3-1	TRBJ1-5	few	TGTGCCAGCAGCCAAGATCAGGGCAGGGGAGGAACTCAGCCCCAGCATTTT	CASSQDQGRGGTQPQHF
-	TRBV12-3/TRBV12-4	TRBJ1-2	-	TGTGCCAGCAGTTTTGACGGGCATGGCTACACCTTC	CASSFDGHGYTF
-	TRBV7-2	TRBJ2-2	-	TGTGCCAGCAGCTGTTCTGGGACGGCCGGGGAGCTGTTTTTT	CASSCSGTAGELFF
TRBD2	TRBV11-2	TRBJ2-7	-	TGTGCCAGCAGCTCCCGAGGACTAGCGGGGTCCTACGAGCAGTACTTC	CASSSRGLAGSYEQYF
TRBD2	TRBV7-9	TRBJ2-5	-	TGTGCCAGCAGCCCGCGGGGGGCCCAGTGGGGAGAGACCCAGTACTTC	CASSPRGAQWGETQYF
-	TRBV7-8	TRBJ2-1	-	TGTGCCAGCAGCCTGTCCACAGGGAGCTCGGGGCAGTTCTTC	CASSLSTGSSGQFF
TRBD1	TRBV18	TRBJ1-2	few	TGTGCCAGCTCACAAATCGACAGGGAGTATGGCTACACCTTC	CASSQIDREYGYTF
-	TRBV5-1	TRBJ1-2	few	TGCGCCAGCAGCTTGGGACACGGAGGTCTCTATGGCTACACCTTC	CASSLGHGGLYGYTF